This is a list of T cell receptor beta chains from one sample in a study of T cells in Graves' hyperthyroidism and ophthalmopathy. Using its own MiXCR run on the multiplex PCR reads, TCRdb lists one record per CDR3 protein. Among about 640,000 distinct CDR3 sequences listed, less than 25% were seen once. Material for sequencing was blood. The receptor set was obtained from a man aged 25 to 45 with Graves' ophthalmopathy. The CDR3 runs from the conserved cysteine through the conserved F or W. D genes are given only for firm matches.

V: TRBV12-3/TRBV12-4
length: 13
D: TRBD1
CDR3: CASTPGGRQPQHF

V: TRBV6-5
length: 14
D: .
CDR3: CASSYGQGAQEQYF

V: TRBV2
length: 14
D: TRBD1
CDR3: CASQKDRAPGEQYF

V: TRBV7-8
length: 17
D: .
CDR3: CASNSGPRAGGDQPQHF

V: TRBV4-1
length: 18
D: TRBD2
CDR3: CASSQRLAGEGNTGELFF

V: TRBV28
length: 13
D: .
CDR3: CASRRVSSYEQYF

V: TRBV24-1
length: 15
D: .
CDR3: CATSEDGLSNQPQHF

V: TRBV5-1
length: 12
D: .
CDR3: CASSFDRSEAFF

V: TRBV3-1
length: 15
D: TRBD2
CDR3: CASSQLAANTGELFF

V: TRBV5-1
length: 15
D: .
CDR3: CASSIARTATYEQYF